This TCR beta chain was identified during a study of molecular identifiers for immune sequencing clone quantification. Turning to the study itself: The replicates split RNA from about 19,000 or 110,000 naive CD8 cells five ways and sequenced four.

Bulk TCR libraries were made with methods that had been previously described and with listed TCR primers. MiXCR, applied by TCRdb to the PCR reads, yields one record per CDR3 protein. Of tens of thousands of distinct CDR3 sequences in the sample, under 20% were seen once. Libraries used about 20,000 to 1,100,000 sorted naive CD8 T cells and 10%, 30% or 50% RNA input. Trimming pared 8 bases from V and 1 base from J, leaving 17 bases between. Germline V gene sequence: CDR1 MNHEY, CDR2 SVGEGT. The CDR3 covers 15 residues. The sequence came from a human donor in good health. Some libraries in this study had Jurkat cell RNA spiked in. This chain links TRBV6-2 or TRBV6-3 with TRBJ1-1; unclear D gene. Material: naive CD8+ T cells from blood, with Jurkat cell RNA spiked in. As for subset: FACS-sorted CD8+CD4-CCR7+CD45RA+ naive T cells. The CDR3 DNA reads as TGTGCCAGCTTCGGGCTTCGCTCGGGGAACACTGAAGCTTTCTTT. It yields the protein CASFGLRSGNTEAFF.